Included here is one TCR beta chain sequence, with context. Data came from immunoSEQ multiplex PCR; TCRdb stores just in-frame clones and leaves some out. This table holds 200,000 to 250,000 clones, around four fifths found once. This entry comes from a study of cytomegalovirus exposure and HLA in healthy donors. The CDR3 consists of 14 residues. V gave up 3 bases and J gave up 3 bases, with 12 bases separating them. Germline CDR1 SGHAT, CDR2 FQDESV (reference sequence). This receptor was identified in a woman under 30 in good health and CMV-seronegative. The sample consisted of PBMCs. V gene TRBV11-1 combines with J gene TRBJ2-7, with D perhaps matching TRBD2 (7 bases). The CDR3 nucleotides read TGTGCCAGCAGCTTCCGGGGGGCACGCTACGAGCAGTACTTC. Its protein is CASSFRGARYEQYF.